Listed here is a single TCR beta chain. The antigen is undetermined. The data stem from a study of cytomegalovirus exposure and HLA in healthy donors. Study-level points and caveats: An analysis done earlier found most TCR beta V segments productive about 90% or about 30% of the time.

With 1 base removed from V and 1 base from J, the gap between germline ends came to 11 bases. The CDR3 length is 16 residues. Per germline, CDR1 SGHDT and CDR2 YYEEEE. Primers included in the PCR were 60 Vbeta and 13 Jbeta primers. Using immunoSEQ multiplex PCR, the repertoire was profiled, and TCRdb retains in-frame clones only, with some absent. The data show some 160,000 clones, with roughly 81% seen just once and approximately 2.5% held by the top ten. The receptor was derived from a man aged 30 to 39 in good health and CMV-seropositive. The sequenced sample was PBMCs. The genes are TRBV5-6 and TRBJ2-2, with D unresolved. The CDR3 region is CASSLIRSMNTGELFF. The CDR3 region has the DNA TGTGCCAGCAGCTTGATCAGGTCAATGAACACCGGGGAGCTGTTTTTT. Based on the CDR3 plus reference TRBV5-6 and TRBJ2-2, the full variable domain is DAGVTQSPTHLIKTRGQQVTLRCSPKSGHDTVSWYQQALGQGPQFIFQYYEEEERQRGNFPDRFSGHQFPNYSSELNVNALLLGDSALYLCASSLIRSMNTGELFFGEGSRLTVL.